This T cell receptor (beta chain) was sequenced during a study of CD8 T cells in ankylosing spondylitis. The CDR3 covers 15 residues. With V trimmed by 2 bases and J by 4 bases, 6 bases remained unmatched. The V gene's germline CDR1 is SGHRS and CDR2 YFSETQ. TCRdb used MiXCR to reprocess the 5' RACE reads, holding one entry per CDR3 protein. Of approximately 220,000 distinct CDR3 sequences listed, roughly 25% are singletons. The sequenced sample was blood, either unsorted or a sorted T cell fraction (not recorded which). This sequence originates from a male donor with ankylosing spondylitis or in good health (not recorded which). This sequence joins TRBV5-1 and TRBJ2-1; 7 nucleotides align to TRBD2. CDR3: CASSFASGTYNEQFF. As DNA, the CDR3 is TGCGCCAGCAGCTTCGCTAGCGGAACATACAATGAGCAGTTCTTC.